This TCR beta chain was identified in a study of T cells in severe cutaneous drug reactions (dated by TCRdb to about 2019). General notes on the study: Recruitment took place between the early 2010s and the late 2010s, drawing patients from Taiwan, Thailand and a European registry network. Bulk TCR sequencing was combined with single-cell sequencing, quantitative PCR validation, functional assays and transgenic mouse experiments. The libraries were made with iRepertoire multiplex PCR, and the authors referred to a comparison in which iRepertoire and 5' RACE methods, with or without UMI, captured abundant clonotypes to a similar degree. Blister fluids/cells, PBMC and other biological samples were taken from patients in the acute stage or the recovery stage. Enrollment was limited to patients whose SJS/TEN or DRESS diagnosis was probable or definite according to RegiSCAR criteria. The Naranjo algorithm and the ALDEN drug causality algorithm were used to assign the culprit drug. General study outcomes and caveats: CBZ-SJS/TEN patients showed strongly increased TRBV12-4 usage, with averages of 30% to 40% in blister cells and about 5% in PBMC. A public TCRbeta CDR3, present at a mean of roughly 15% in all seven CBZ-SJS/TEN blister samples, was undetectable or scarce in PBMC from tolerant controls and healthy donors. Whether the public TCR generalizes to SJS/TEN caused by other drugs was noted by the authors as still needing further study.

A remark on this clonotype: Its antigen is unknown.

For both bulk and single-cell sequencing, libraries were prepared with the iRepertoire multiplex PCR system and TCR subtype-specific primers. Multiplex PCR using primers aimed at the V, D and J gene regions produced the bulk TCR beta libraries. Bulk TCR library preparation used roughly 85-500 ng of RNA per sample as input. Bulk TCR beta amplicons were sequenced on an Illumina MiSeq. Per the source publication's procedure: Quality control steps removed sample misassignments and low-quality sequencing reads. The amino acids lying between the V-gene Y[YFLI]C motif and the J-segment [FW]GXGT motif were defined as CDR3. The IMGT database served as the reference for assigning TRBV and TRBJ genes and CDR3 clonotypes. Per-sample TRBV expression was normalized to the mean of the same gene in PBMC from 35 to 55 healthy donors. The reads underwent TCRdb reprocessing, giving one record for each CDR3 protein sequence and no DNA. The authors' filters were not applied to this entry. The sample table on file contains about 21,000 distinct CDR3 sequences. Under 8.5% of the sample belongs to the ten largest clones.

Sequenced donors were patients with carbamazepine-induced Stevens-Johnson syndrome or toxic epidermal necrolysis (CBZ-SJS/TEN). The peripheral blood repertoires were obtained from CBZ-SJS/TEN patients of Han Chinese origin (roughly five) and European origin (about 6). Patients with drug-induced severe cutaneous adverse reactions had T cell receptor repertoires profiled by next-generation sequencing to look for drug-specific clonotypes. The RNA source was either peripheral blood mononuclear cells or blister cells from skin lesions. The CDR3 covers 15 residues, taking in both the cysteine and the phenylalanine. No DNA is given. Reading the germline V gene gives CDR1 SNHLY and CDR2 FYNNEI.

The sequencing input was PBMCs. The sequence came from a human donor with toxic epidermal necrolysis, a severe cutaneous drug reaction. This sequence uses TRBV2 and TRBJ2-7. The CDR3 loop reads CASSRQPTSSYEQYF.